The present T cell receptor (beta chain) was sequenced within a study of shared clonotypes between healthy human individuals. TCRdb keeps only in-frame clones here, not all; method: immunoSEQ multiplex PCR. The data show 2.5 million or so clones, approximately 94% seen once. Overall study findings and caveats: Naive subsets generally had larger estimated richness than memory subsets. Some clonotypes were shared by all four sorted-subset donors, while others were not shared. The non-shared ones had lower generation probabilities than the shared ones.

As regards this clone: The antigen remains undetermined.

V was pared by 6 bases and J by 3 bases, with 17 bases between. Germline CDR1 ENHRY, CDR2 SYGVKD. CDR3 length: 15 amino acids. Source material: naive CD4+ T cells sorted from blood. Noted subset: CD45RA+ positively selected. The V call is TRBV10-3, the J call TRBJ1-2; TRBD1 is a possible D gene (5 bases). This receptor was identified in a man between 18 and 35 years old in good health. The chain's CDR3 is CAISAGRGGDYGYTF. The DNA for the CDR3 is TGTGCCATCAGCGCGGGCCGGGGGGGAGACTATGGCTACACCTTC.